A single sample gave rise to the 19 T cell receptor beta chains below, sequenced in a study of T cells in localized non-small cell lung cancer. Profiling relied on immunoSEQ multiplex PCR, and the TCRdb table lists in-frame clones only, not all of them. This sample yields around 50,000 clones, of which roughly nine tenths are seen a single time; approximately 2.4% belongs to the top ten. This material consisted of PBMCs, taken before any cancer treatment. These receptors originate from a man aged 35 to 70 with stage II lung adenocarcinoma.

DNA of the CDR3: TGCGCCAGCAGCCCCCGACTTGGGAACGATGAGCAGTTCTTC. This encodes CASSPRLGNDEQFF. The V gene is TRBV4-1, the J gene TRBJ2-1; D remains unclear. Germline V gives CDR1 MGHRA, CDR2 YSYEKL. Trimming took 4 bases from V and 8 from J, leaving 15 bases between them. The CDR3 totals 14 residues.

This sequence joins TRBV2 and TRBJ1-4; D unclear. Deletions cut 0 bases from V and 12 bases from J, with 11 bases between. The CDR3 is 13 amino acids. CDR1 is SNHLY and CDR2 is FYNNEI in the germline V gene. The CDR3 DNA reads as TGTGCCAGCAGTGAAGCGCGGGAAGGAGAACTGTTTTTT. This translates into CASSEAREGELFF.

This clone was found once. The rearrangement uses TRBV6-1 and TRBJ2-1, with 7 bases fitting TRBD2. Germline V gene lookup returns CDR1 MNHNS and CDR2 SASEGT. This CDR3 region has 15 residues. V was clipped by 6 bases and J by 2 bases; unmatched bases: 7. The CDR3 protein is CASSLRLAAYNEQFF. The CDR3 DNA sequence: TGTGCCAGCAGCCTAAGACTAGCAGCCTACAATGAGCAGTTCTTC.

This clone was observed a handful of times. The chain employs TRBV2 and TRBJ2-7; perhaps TRBD1 as D (6 bases). This CDR3 has 14 amino acids. Germline loops: CDR1 SNHLY, CDR2 FYNNEI. Trimming pared 0 bases from V and 4 bases from J, leaving 10 bases between. CDR3 loop: CASSEANRVYEQYV. Written as DNA, the CDR3 is TGTGCCAGCAGTGAAGCGAACAGGGTTTACGAGCAGTACGTC.

V usage is TRBV15 and J usage is TRBJ1-5, with D unclear. Deletions cut 1 base from V and 4 bases from J, with 8 bases between. The CDR3 is 14 residues long. Germline CDR1 is LNHNV and CDR2 is YYDKDF (reference sequence). This chain's CDR3 is CATSRGRGNQPQHF. CDR3 bases: TGTGCCACCAGCAGAGGAAGAGGAAATCAGCCCCAGCATTTT.

V usage is TRBV4-1 and J usage is TRBJ2-2; D is possibly TRBD1 (6 bases). The CDR3 is 17 residues long. Trimming took off 0 bases at V and 1 base at J, with 12 bases between the two ends. Germline V gives CDR1 MGHRA, CDR2 YSYEKL. CDR3 nucleotide sequence: TGCGCCAGCAGCCAAGAGGCCGACAGGAGGAACACCGGGGAGCTGTTTTTT. Amino acids: CASSQEADRRNTGELFF.

V is TRBV6-5 and J is TRBJ1-1, with 10 bases identical to TRBD1. This CDR3 region has 15 residues. V gave up 4 bases and J gave up 1 base; unmatched junction bases: 3. Germline CDR1 reads MNHEY; CDR2 reads SVGAGI. CDR3 sequence: CASSFGTGENTEAFF. The CDR3 coding sequence is TGTGCCAGCAGTTTCGGGACAGGGGAGAACACTGAAGCTTTCTTT.

The CDR3 coding sequence is TGTGCCAGCAGTTTGACAGGGACTGGAAACACCATATATTTT. This codes for CASSLTGTGNTIYF. The rearrangement joins TRBV6-9 to TRBJ1-3; the match to TRBD1 covers 7 bases. The ends lost 4 bases at V and 2 bases at J; junction bases unmatched: 2. CDR1 is MNHGY, CDR2 SVAAGI, per germline. The CDR3 runs to 14 residues.

In this sample, this clone turned up once. The chain links TRBV10-3 to TRBJ1-2, with D possibly TRBD1 on 6 matching bases. V lost 4 bases to trimming and J lost 4 bases, with 10 bases between them. The CDR3 is made up of 13 amino acids. The V gene's germline CDR1 is ENHRY and CDR2 SYGVKD. Written as DNA, the CDR3 is TGTGCCATCAGTGGTGGACAGACCTATGGCTACACCTTC. Its translation is CAISGGQTYGYTF.

V is TRBV5-6 and J is TRBJ2-7, with D perhaps TRBD1 (6 bases). The CDR3 totals 14 residues. The V end was cut by 5 bases, the J end by 0 bases, with 12 bases between. Looked up from germline, CDR1 is SGHDT and CDR2 is YYEEEE. CDR3 sequence (DNA): TGTGCCAGCAGGGAGACAGGTAACTCCTACGAGCAGTACGTC. Encoded protein: CASRETGNSYEQYV.

V is TRBV25-1 and J is TRBJ2-3; 9 bases map to TRBD1. The germline V gene encodes CDR1 MGHDK and CDR2 SYGVNS. V shed 8 bases and J 8 bases; nucleotides not matched to a gene: 11. The CDR3 has 14 amino acids. The CDR3 DNA is TGTGCCAGCGGGGACAGGGATCTTCGCGGTACGCAGTATTTT. It yields the protein CASGDRDLRGTQYF.

This clone appeared once. This chain uses TRBV5-1 with TRBJ1-1; D is possibly TRBD1 (6 bases). Germline values: CDR1 SGHRS, CDR2 YFSETQ. V lost 5 bases to trimming and J lost 3 bases, with 11 bases between them. This CDR3 comprises 13 residues. The CDR3 is CASRMKGDTEAFF. Written as DNA, the CDR3 is TGCGCCAGCAGGATGAAGGGGGACACTGAAGCTTTCTTT.

V and J are TRBV19 and TRBJ1-1; D call uncertain. V lost 6 bases to trimming and J lost 0 bases, with 17 bases between them. Germline V gene sequence: CDR1 LNHDA, CDR2 SQIVND (reference sequence). The CDR3 contains 16 residues. CDR3 sequence (DNA): TGTGCCAGTAGCCAACAAACAGTCTTCCTGAACACTGAAGCTTTCTTT. Protein product: CASSQQTVFLNTEAFF.

For the CDR3, the DNA is TGTGCCAGCAGCCCGGGGACAGGCTTCTATGGCTACACCTTC. Translated, it gives CASSPGTGFYGYTF. This rearrangement joins TRBV5-6 to TRBJ1-2; TRBD1 aligns across 8 bases. Germline CDR1 SGHDT, CDR2 YYEEEE. V lost 4 bases and J lost 4; bases outside the gene matches: 6. The length of the CDR3 is 14 residues.

In this sample, this clone turned up once. The chain carries TRBV7-3 and TRBJ2-3, with D possibly called TRBD1 or TRBD2 (7 bases each). The CDR3 extends over 13 amino acids. Trimming pared 3 bases from V and 7 bases from J, leaving 11 bases between. The germline V gene encodes CDR1 SGHTA and CDR2 FQGTGA. CDR3 sequence reads: CASSFQGGNTQYF. Written as DNA, the CDR3 is TGTGCCAGCAGCTTTCAGGGGGGGAATACGCAGTATTTT.

The chain recombines TRBV19 with TRBJ2-5; D may be TRBD1 (8 bases). This CDR3 has 18 amino acids. Germline values: CDR1 LNHDA, CDR2 SQIVND (reference sequence). Trimming removed 2 bases at V and 5 bases at J, with 24 bases between. CDR3 DNA: TGTGCCAGTAGTATACAAACGGGGGGCAGGGGGCTAATGGAGACCCAGTACTTC. It codes for CASSIQTGGRGLMETQYF.

The chain joins TRBV18 to TRBJ2-1; tentatively, D is TRBD1 (6 bases). V was clipped by 1 base and J by 8 bases, with 15 bases between them. The CDR3 contains 15 residues. CDR1 and CDR2 (germline): KGHSH, LQKENI. For the CDR3, the DNA is TGTGCCAGCTCACCACAAAGGGGCTCAGGGGATGAGCAGTTCTTC. It specifies CASSPQRGSGDEQFF. The complete variable domain, with remaining parts taken from reference TRBV18 and TRBJ2-1, reads NAGVMQNPRHLVRRRGQEARLRCSPMKGHSHVYWYRQLPEEGLKFMVYLQKENIIDESGMPKERFSAEFPKEGPSILRIQQVVRGDSAAYFCASSPQRGSGDEQFFGPGTRLTVL.

This chain uses TRBV10-2 with TRBJ2-1; 12 bases map to TRBD1. This CDR3 region has 16 residues. Germline loops: CDR1 WSHSY, CDR2 SAAADI. The trim removed 0 bases at V and 7 bases at J, leaving 4 bases unmatched. CDR3 bases: TGCGCCAGCAGTGAGTCAGGGACAGGGGGCGGGAATGAGCAGTTCTTC. Protein: CASSESGTGGGNEQFF.

The chain joins TRBV10-1 to TRBJ1-1; D ambiguous. Germline assignment: CDR1 WNHNN and CDR2 SYGVQD (reference sequence). The CDR3 extends over 13 amino acids. V gave up 5 bases and J gave up 3 bases, with 10 bases separating them. DNA for the CDR3: TGCGCCAGCAGTCGGGCTAAGGACACTGAAGCTTTCTTT. It encodes CASSRAKDTEAFF.